The rows below give T cell receptor beta chains drawn from one sample of a study of blood T cell repertoires in COVID-19. The method was immunoSEQ multiplex PCR; TCRdb's version includes in-frame clones alone and lacks a portion of them. The sample carries about 170,000 clones, roughly 90% recorded once. Specimen: peripheral blood. The receptors stem from a woman aged 60-75 years with COVID-19, enrolled during active disease. Both conserved end residues are part of each CDR3. The D gene is left open where the match is weak. Size is omitted from some rows. Given values are once, few, many or a class for expanded clones.

V	D	J	size	CDR3	DNA
TRBV27	TRBD1	TRBJ2-7	.	CASSFTGVSYEQYF	TGTGCCAGCAGTTTTACAGGGGTCTCCTACGAGCAGTACTTC
TRBV19	TRBD1	TRBJ1-5	.	CASSPYRGPRQPQHF	TGTGCCAGTAGTCCCTACAGGGGGCCAAGGCAGCCCCAGCATTTT
TRBV11-3	TRBD1	TRBJ1-4	once	CASSTGQRLFF	TGTGCCAGCAGCACGGGACAGAGACTGTTTTTT
TRBV25-1	TRBD2	TRBJ2-7	many	CASSTRLAGNSYEQYF	TGTGCCAGCAGTACCCGACTAGCAGGAAACTCCTACGAGCAGTACTTC
TRBV27	TRBD1	TRBJ1-1	.	CASSPGQGMNTEAFF	TGTGCCAGCAGCCCAGGACAGGGGATGAACACTGAAGCTTTCTTT
TRBV21-1	.	TRBJ2-7	.	CASWGARGLGGYEQYF	TGTGCCAGCTGGGGTGCGCGTGGGCTGGGAGGCTACGAGCAGTACTTC
TRBV24-1	.	TRBJ2-7	.	CATSGQPTPYEQYF	TGTGCCACCAGTGGGCAGCCGACACCGTACGAGCAGTACTTC
TRBV21-1	.	TRBJ2-3	few	CASSKGGRGSTDTQYF	TGTGCCAGCAGCAAAGGCGGGAGAGGTAGCACAGATACGCAGTATTTT
TRBV11-1	.	TRBJ2-7	.	CASSLARLGPYEQYF	TGTGCCAGCAGCTTAGCGAGACTAGGGCCCTACGAGCAGTACTTC
TRBV6-6	TRBD1	TRBJ2-7	.	CASSYLPGQGHEQYF	TGTGCCAGCAGTTACTTACCGGGACAGGGCCACGAGCAGTACTTC
TRBV19	.	TRBJ2-5	.	CASSIGGQPETQYF	TGTGCCAGTAGTATTGGGGGCCAGCCCGAGACCCAGTACTTC
TRBV29-1	.	TRBJ1-2	.	CSVEDLTVTNYGYTF	TGCAGCGTTGAAGATCTCACAGTGACTAACTATGGCTACACCTTC
TRBV11-2	.	TRBJ2-7	.	CASSLDLYEQYF	TGTGCCAGCAGCTTAGATCTTTACGAGCAGTACTTC
TRBV15	TRBD1	TRBJ1-2	.	CATSRTGQNYGYTF	TGTGCCACCAGCAGAACGGGACAGAACTATGGCTACACCTTC
TRBV4-1	TRBD1	TRBJ1-1	.	CASSQEGQGVHMNTEAFF	TGCGCCAGCAGCCAAGAGGGACAGGGGGTACATATGAACACTGAAGCTTTCTTT
TRBV11-3	TRBD2	TRBJ2-1	once	CASSASLAGDHEQFF	TGTGCCAGCAGCGCCTCGCTAGCGGGAGATCATGAGCAGTTCTTC
TRBV9	TRBD2	TRBJ2-1	.	CASSSEREWNEQFF	TGTGCCAGCAGCTCGGAGCGGGAGTGGAATGAGCAGTTCTTC
TRBV30	.	TRBJ1-1	.	CAWTLYTEAFF	TGTGCCTGGACCCTGTACACTGAAGCTTTCTTT
TRBV2	.	TRBJ2-5	.	CASHRTGQETQYF	TGTGCCAGCCATCGGACGGGACAAGAGACCCAGTACTTC
TRBV14	TRBD1	TRBJ2-7	.	CASSRQTGGTYEQYF	TGTGCCAGCAGCCGACAGACAGGGGGAACCTACGAGCAGTACTTC
TRBV2	TRBD1	TRBJ1-2	few	CASSVLRRGTGNVLRRF	TGTGCCAGCAGTGTTTTACGTCGAGGGACAGGGAACGTTCTACGGCGCTTC
TRBV19	TRBD2	TRBJ2-3	.	CASSAFSGTTDTQYF	TGTGCCAGTTCAGCATTTAGCGGGACCACAGATACGCAGTATTTT
TRBV15	.	TRBJ1-6	.	CATSRPNSPLHF	TGTGCCACCAGCAGACCAAATTCACCCCTCCACTTT
TRBV4-2	TRBD1	TRBJ1-1	.	CASSQVGTGGENTEAFF	TGTGCCAGCAGCCAGGTCGGGACAGGGGGAGAGAACACTGAAGCTTTCTTT
TRBV11-2	TRBD1	TRBJ1-4	.	CASSLDPGQRYEKLFF	TGTGCCAGCAGCTTAGATCCGGGACAGAGATATGAAAAACTGTTTTTT
TRBV5-1	.	TRBJ2-7	.	CASSLRQGEQYF	TGCGCCAGCAGCTTGAGGCAGGGCGAGCAGTACTTC
TRBV15	.	TRBJ1-1	.	CATSRDAGTEAFF	TGTGCCACCAGCAGAGACGCGGGCACTGAAGCTTTCTTT
TRBV19	.	TRBJ2-7	.	CASSISDSTYEQYF	TGTGCCAGTAGTATAAGTGACAGTACCTACGAGCAGTACTTC
TRBV19	TRBD2	TRBJ2-1	.	CASSRTSGTLLSYNEQFF	TGTGCCAGTAGTAGGACTAGCGGGACCCTCCTCTCCTACAATGAGCAGTTCTTC
TRBV3-1/TRBV3-2	.	TRBJ1-4	.	CASSQISEKLFF	TGTGCCAGCAGCCAAATTAGTGAAAAACTGTTTTTT
TRBV7-2	.	TRBJ1-6	.	CASSAQGGVNSPLHF	TGTGCCAGCAGCGCTCAGGGAGGCGTCAATTCACCCCTCCACTTT
TRBV3-1/TRBV3-2	TRBD2	TRBJ2-5	.	CASSQDLAGDIQETQYF	TGTGCCAGCAGCCAAGATCTAGCGGGAGATATCCAAGAGACCCAGTACTTC
TRBV7-3	TRBD1	TRBJ1-6	.	CASSFGTGDSPLHF	TGTGCCAGCAGCTTCGGGACAGGGGACTCACCCCTCCACTTT
TRBV21-1	.	TRBJ1-6	.	CASSSRGADNSPLHF	TGTGCCAGCAGCAGTCGGGGGGCAGATAATTCACCCCTCCACTTT
TRBV18	TRBD2	TRBJ2-7	.	CASSPGPGGYEQYF	TGTGCCAGCTCACCGGGGCCGGGGGGCTACGAGCAGTACTTC
TRBV9	.	TRBJ1-5	.	CASSVAEAENQPQHF	TGTGCCAGCAGCGTAGCTGAGGCAGAGAATCAGCCCCAGCATTTT
TRBV7-2	TRBD2	TRBJ2-7	.	CASSSRTSGSLYEQYF	TGTGCCAGCAGCTCCCGGACTAGCGGGAGTCTCTACGAGCAGTACTTC
TRBV18	TRBD1	TRBJ1-3	.	CASSPPTGGLSGNTIYF	TGTGCCAGCTCACCCCCGACAGGGGGCTTAAGTGGAAACACCATATATTTT
TRBV10-1	TRBD2	TRBJ2-1	.	CASSESEGGPDNEQFF	TGCGCCAGCAGTGAGTCCGAGGGAGGGCCCGACAATGAGCAGTTCTTC
TRBV2	.	TRBJ2-2	.	CASKAPGFTGELFF	TGTGCCAGCAAGGCTCCAGGGTTCACCGGGGAGCTGTTTTTT
TRBV6-4	.	TRBJ2-6	.	CASSPEVGANVLTF	TGTGCCAGCAGCCCTGAGGTTGGGGCCAACGTCCTGACTTTC
TRBV5-1	.	TRBJ2-3	.	CASSRGGNADTQYF	TGCGCCAGCAGTCGGGGCGGGAACGCAGATACGCAGTATTTT
TRBV29-1	TRBD1	TRBJ1-3	.	CSVHSGTGGRSIYF	TGCAGCGTGCATTCCGGGACAGGGGGCAGGTCCATATATTTT
TRBV7-2	.	TRBJ2-1	.	CASSSQGTKQFF	TGTGCCAGCAGCTCCCAAGGGACAAAGCAGTTCTTC
TRBV27	.	TRBJ2-1	.	CASTSLGQPPDEQFF	TGTGCCAGCACCTCCCTAGGTCAGCCCCCCGATGAGCAGTTCTTC
TRBV7-9	TRBD1	TRBJ2-1	.	CASSSGTGGRNNEQFF	TGTGCCAGCAGCTCCGGGACAGGGGGGCGCAACAATGAGCAGTTCTTC
TRBV19	TRBD2	TRBJ2-7	.	CASSRGLAGDTYEQYF	TGTGCCAGTAGTAGGGGACTAGCGGGGGACACCTACGAGCAGTACTTC
TRBV7-2	TRBD1	TRBJ2-5	.	CASSPWTGDAETQYF	TGTGCCAGCAGCCCCTGGACAGGGGATGCAGAGACCCAGTACTTC
TRBV11-3	TRBD2	TRBJ2-1	.	CASSHERGSSYNEQFF	TGTGCCAGCAGCCACGAGCGGGGGAGCTCCTACAATGAGCAGTTCTTC
TRBV4-3	TRBD2	TRBJ2-7	.	CASSQGLAGAPGEQYF	TGCGCCAGCAGCCAAGGTCTAGCGGGAGCCCCAGGGGAGCAGTACTTC